The following is a T cell receptor beta chain sequence with its context. What it binds is unknown. The sample comes from a study of shared clonotypes between healthy human individuals. Trimming took 3 bases from V and 0 from J, leaving 13 bases between them. The CDR3 sequence is 16 residues long. Per the germline V gene, CDR1 is WNHNN and CDR2 is SYGVQD (reference sequence). Data came from immunoSEQ multiplex PCR; TCRdb stores just in-frame clones and leaves some out. The sample consists of 650,000 to 700,000 clones, less than 95% of them appearing once. Study observations and caveats: Among the subsets, naive ones generally showed larger estimated richness than memory ones. Among non-shared clonotypes, generation probabilities were lower than among those shared by all four donors.

The source of this sequence is a man younger than 30 in good health. Some clones in this sample may be carry-over from other donors' samples. The gene calls are TRBV10-1 and TRBJ2-3, with D possibly TRBD1 on 6 matching bases. What was sequenced was memory CD8+ T cells from PBMCs. Subset: CD45RO+ cells pooled with CCR7-negative TemRA cells. For the CDR3, the DNA is TGCGCCAGCAGTGAACGACGGACAGACAGCACAGATACGCAGTATTTT. Translated: CASSERRTDSTDTQYF.